These 4 T cell receptor beta chains were sequenced from one sample in a study of T cells in Graves' hyperthyroidism and ophthalmopathy (dated by TCRdb to between 2018 and 2021). The library was prepared using multiplex PCR. For sequencing, an Illumina HiSeq 2000 was employed. Amplification of TCR beta CDR3 regions was carried out from RNA transcripts. For the first round of RT-PCR on the TCR CDR3, the HTBI primer set was used together with the Qiagen OneStep RT-PCR kit. Using fastp trimming at Q25 and MiXCR clonotype assembly, TCRdb reanalyzed the public sequencing data and kept in-frame beta chains. Every entry covers one CDR3 protein and lists the most common genes and DNA from its rows. This sample gives some 400,000 distinct CDR3 sequences in total; about 13% of them show up just once. Roughly 20% of the sample comes from the top ten. Sequencing was performed on blood. These receptors were taken from a young man with Graves' hyperthyroidism that later progressed to Graves' ophthalmopathy.

This clonotype was observed a handful of times. The chain employs TRBV12-3 or TRBV12-4 and TRBJ1-3; 9 positions match TRBD1. CDR3 length equals 16 residues. V was clipped by 6 bases and J by 4 bases; unmatched bases: 10. Written as DNA, the CDR3 is TGTGCCAGCAGGGGACAGGGCAGAGGGAACGGAAACACCATATATTTT. Protein: CASRGQGRGNGNTIYF.

This clonotype has a handful of counts. This rearrangement joins TRBV20-1 to TRBJ1-4, with D maybe TRBD1 (5 bases). Germline assignment: CDR1 DFQATT and CDR2 SNEGSKA (reference sequence). The CDR3 totals 14 residues. The ends were cut back, 3 bases at V and 4 bases at J, with 12 bases in the middle. CDR3 sequence reads: CSARRSQGNEKLFF. For the CDR3, the DNA is TGCAGTGCTAGGAGGAGTCAGGGTAATGAAAAACTGTTTTTT.

There are many counts of this clonotype. J is TRBJ2-7 and V is TRBV15; the D gene is possibly TRBD1 (6 bases). V was clipped by 0 bases and J by 0 bases, with 9 bases between them. Germline CDR1 is LNHNV and CDR2 is YYDKDF (reference sequence). The CDR3 has 15 amino acids. The CDR3 DNA follows: TGTGCCACCAGCAGAGAGGCAGGGGACTCCTACGAGCAGTACTTC. Its protein is CATSREAGDSYEQYF.

The chain uses TRBV18 and TRBJ2-2; perhaps D is TRBD1 or TRBD2 (5 bases each). This CDR3 is 15 amino acids long. Germline-derived CDR1 and CDR2 are KGHSH and LQKENI. V was pared by 2 bases and J by 4 bases, with 11 bases between. CDR3 in DNA: TGTGCCAGCTCACCAGGGACGGAAGTCACCGGGGAGCTGTTTTTT. Translation: CASSPGTEVTGELFF.